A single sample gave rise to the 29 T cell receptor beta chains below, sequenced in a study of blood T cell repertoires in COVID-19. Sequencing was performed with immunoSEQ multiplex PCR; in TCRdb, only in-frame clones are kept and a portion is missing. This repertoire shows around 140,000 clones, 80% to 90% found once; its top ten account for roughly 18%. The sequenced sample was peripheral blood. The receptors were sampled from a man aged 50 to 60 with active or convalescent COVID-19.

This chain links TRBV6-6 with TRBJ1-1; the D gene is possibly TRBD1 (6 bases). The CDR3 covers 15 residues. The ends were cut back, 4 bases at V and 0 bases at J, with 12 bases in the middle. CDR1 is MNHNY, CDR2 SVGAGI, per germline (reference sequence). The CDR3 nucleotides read TGTGCCAGCAGTTTGAGCAGGGGCGTGAACACTGAAGCTTTCTTT. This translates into CASSLSRGVNTEAFF.

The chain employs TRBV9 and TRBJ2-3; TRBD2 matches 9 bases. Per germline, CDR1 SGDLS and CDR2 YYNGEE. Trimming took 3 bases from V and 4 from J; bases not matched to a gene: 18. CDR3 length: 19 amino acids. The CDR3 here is CASSAPPGRASGKSDTQYF. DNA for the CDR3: TGTGCCAGCAGCGCCCCCCCCGGAAGGGCTAGCGGGAAATCAGATACGCAGTATTTT.

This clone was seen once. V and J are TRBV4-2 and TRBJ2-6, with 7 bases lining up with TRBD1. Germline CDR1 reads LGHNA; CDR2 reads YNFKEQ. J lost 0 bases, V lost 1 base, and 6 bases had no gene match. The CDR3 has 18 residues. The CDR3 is CASSQVVGQTSGANVLTF. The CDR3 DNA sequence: TGTGCCAGCAGCCAAGTCGTGGGACAGACCTCTGGGGCCAACGTCCTGACTTTC.

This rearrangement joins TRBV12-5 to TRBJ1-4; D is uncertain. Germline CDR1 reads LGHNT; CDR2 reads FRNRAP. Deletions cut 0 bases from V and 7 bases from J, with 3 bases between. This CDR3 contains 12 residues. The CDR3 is CASGLVGEKLFF. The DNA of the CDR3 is TGTGCTAGTGGTTTGGTCGGTGAAAAACTGTTTTTT.

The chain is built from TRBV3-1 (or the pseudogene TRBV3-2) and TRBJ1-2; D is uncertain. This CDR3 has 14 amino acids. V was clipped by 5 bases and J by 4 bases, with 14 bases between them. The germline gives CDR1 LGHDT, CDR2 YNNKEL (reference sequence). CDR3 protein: CASSGLNNRYGYTF. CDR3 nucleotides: TGTGCCAGCAGCGGACTAAACAACCGCTATGGCTACACCTTC.

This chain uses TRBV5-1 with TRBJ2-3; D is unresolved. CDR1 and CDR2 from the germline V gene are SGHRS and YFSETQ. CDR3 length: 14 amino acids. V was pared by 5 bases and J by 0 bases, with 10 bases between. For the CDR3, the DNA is TGCGCCAGCAGGCGGATAACTAGCACAGATACGCAGTATTTT. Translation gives CASRRITSTDTQYF.

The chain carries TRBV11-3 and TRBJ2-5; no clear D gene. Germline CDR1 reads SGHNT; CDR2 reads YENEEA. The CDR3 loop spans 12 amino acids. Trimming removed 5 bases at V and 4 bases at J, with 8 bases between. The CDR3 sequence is CASSASRETQYF. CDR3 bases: TGTGCCAGCAGCGCCTCTAGAGAGACCCAGTACTTC.

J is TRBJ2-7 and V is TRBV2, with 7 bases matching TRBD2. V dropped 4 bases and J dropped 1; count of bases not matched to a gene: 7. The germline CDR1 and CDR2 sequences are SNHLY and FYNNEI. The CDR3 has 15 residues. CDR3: CASSGFRGGSYEQYF. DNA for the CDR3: TGTGCCAGCAGTGGGTTTCGCGGGGGATCCTACGAGCAGTACTTC.

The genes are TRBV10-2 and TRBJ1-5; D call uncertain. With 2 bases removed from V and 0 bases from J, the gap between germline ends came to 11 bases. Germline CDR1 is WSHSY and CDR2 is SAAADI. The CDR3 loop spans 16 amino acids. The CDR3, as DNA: TGCGCCAGCAGTGAGCTGGGCAGAGATAGCAATCAGCCCCAGCATTTT. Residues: CASSELGRDSNQPQHF.

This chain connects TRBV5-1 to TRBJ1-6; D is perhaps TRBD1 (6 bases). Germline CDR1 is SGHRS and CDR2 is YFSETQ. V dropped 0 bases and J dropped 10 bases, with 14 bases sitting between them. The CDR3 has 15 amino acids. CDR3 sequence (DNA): TGCGCCAGCAGCTTGGCACAGGGAGGGACCTCACCCCTCCACTTT. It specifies CASSLAQGGTSPLHF.

The DNA for the CDR3 is TGCGCCAGCAGCTTGGTTGACGGCCCGAGGGTGACTGAAGCTTTCTTT. The encoded protein is CASSLVDGPRVTEAFF. J is TRBJ1-1 and V is TRBV5-1; D gene ambiguous. In germline, CDR1 is SGHRS, CDR2 YFSETQ. The CDR3 length is 16 residues. Deletions cut 0 bases from V and 5 bases from J, with 17 bases between.

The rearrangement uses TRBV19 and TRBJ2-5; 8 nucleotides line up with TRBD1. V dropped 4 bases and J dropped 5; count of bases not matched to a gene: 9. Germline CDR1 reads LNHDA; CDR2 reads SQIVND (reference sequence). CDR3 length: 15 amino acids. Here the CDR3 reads CASSTAGTGGETQYF. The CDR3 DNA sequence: TGTGCCAGTAGTACGGCCGGGACAGGTGGGGAGACCCAGTACTTC.

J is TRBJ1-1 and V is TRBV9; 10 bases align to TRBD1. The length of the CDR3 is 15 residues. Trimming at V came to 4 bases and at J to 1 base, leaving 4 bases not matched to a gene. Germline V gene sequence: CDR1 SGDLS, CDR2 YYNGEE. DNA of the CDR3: TGTGCCAGCAGCTTCCGGGACAGGGGGAACACTGAAGCTTTCTTT. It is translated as CASSFRDRGNTEAFF.

The CDR3 DNA follows: TGTGCCAGCAGTTTCCGGGACAGGGATGGCTACACCTTC. Protein sequence: CASSFRDRDGYTF. The J gene is TRBJ1-2, the V gene TRBV25-1, with 9 nucleotides matching TRBD1. After removal of 5 bases from V and 6 bases from J, the junction contained 4 bases not matched to a gene. Germline V gene data show CDR1 as MGHDK and CDR2 as SYGVNS. The CDR3 spans 13 residues.

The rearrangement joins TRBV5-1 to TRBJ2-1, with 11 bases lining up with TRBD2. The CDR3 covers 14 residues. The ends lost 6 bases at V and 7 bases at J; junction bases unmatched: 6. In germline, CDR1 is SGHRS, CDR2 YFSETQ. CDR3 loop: CASNIAGGTNEQFF. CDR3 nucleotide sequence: TGCGCCAGCAATATAGCGGGAGGGACGAATGAGCAGTTCTTC.

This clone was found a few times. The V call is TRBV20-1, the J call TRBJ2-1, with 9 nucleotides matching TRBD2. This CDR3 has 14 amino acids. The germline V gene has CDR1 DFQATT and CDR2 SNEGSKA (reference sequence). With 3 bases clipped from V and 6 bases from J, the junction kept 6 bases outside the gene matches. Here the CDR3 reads CSASGGLASNEQFF. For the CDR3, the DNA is TGCAGTGCTAGTGGGGGACTAGCATCCAATGAGCAGTTCTTC.

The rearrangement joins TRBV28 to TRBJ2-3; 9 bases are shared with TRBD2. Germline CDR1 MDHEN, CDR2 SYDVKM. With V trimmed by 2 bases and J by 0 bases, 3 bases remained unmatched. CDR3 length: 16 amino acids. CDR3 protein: CASSLASGKSTDTQYF. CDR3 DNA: TGTGCCAGCAGTTTAGCTAGCGGGAAAAGCACAGATACGCAGTATTTT.

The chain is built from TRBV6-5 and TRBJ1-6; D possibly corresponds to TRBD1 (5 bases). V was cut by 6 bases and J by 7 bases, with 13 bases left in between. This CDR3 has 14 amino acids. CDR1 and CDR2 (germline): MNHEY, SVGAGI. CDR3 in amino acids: CASRPAGGNSPLHF. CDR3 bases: TGTGCCAGCAGGCCCGCCGGGGGAAATTCACCCCTCCACTTT.

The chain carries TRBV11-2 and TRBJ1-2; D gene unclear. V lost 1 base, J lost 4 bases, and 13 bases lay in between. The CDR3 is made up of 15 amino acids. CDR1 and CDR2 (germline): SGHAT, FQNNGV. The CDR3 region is CASSLAARGSYGYTF. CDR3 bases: TGTGCCAGCAGCTTAGCGGCGCGGGGATCCTATGGCTACACCTTC. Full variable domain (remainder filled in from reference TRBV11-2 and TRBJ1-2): EAGVAQSPRYKIIEKRQSVAFWCNPISGHATLYWYQQILGQGPKLLIQFQNNGVVDDSQLPKDRFSAERLKGVDSTLKIQPAKLEDSAVYLCASSLAARGSYGYTFGSGTRLTVV.

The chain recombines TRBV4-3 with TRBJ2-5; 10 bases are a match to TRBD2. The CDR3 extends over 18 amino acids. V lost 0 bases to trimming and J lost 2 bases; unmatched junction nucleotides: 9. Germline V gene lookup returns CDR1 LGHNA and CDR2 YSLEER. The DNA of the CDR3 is TGCGCCAGCAGCCAAGATACAGGAGCGGGGGGGGATCAAGAGACCCAGTACTTC. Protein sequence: CASSQDTGAGGDQETQYF.

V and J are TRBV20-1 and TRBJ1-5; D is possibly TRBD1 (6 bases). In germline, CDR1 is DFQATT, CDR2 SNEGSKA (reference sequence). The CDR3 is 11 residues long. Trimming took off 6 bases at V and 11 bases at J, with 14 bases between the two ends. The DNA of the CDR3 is TGCAGTGCGGGCACAGGGATGACCCAGCATTTT. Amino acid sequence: CSAGTGMTQHF.

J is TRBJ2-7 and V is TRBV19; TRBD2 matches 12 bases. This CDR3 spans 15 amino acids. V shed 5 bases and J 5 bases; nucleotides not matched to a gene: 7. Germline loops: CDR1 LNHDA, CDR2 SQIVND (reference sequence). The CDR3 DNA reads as TGTGCCAGTAGTGGGTGGACTAGCGGGGCGGACGAGCAGTACTTC. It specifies CASSGWTSGADEQYF.

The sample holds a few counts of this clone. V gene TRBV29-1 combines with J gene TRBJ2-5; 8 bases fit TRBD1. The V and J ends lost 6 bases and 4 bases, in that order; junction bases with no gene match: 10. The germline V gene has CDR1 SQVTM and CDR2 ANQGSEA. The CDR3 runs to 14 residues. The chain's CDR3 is CSVAAGQGGETQYF. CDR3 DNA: TGCAGCGTCGCCGCCGGACAGGGAGGAGAGACCCAGTACTTC.

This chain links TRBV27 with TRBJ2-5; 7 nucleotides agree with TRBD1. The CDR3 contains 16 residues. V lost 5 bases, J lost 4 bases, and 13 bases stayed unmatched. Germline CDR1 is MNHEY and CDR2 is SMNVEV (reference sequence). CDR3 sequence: CASSTRQGIATETQYF. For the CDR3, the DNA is TGTGCCAGCAGTACCCGACAGGGAATAGCGACAGAGACCCAGTACTTC.

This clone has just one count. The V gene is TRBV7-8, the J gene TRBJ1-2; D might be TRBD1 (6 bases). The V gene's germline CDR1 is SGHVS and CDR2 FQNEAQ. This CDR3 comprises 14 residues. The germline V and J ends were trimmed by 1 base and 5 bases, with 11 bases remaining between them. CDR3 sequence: CASSLEGGNYGYTF. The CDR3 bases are TGTGCCAGCAGCTTAGAGGGGGGGAATTATGGCTACACCTTC.

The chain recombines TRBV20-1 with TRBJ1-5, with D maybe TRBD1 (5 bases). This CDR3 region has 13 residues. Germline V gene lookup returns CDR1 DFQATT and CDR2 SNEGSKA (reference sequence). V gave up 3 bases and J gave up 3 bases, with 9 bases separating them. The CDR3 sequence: CSASRQNNQPQHF. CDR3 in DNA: TGCAGTGCTAGTAGACAGAACAATCAGCCCCAGCATTTT.

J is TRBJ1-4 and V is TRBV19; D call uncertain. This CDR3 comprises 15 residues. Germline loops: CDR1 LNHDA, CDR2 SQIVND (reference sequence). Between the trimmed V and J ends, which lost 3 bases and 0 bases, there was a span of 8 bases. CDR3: CASSIQVATNEKLFF. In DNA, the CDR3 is TGTGCCAGTAGTATTCAGGTTGCAACTAATGAAAAACTGTTTTTT.

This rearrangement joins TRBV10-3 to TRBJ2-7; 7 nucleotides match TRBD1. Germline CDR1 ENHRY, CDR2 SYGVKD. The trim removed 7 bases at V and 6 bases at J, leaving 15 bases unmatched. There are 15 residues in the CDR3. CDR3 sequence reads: CAIKRAGGTAAEQYF. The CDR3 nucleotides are TGTGCCATCAAACGCGCAGGGGGAACGGCCGCCGAGCAGTACTTC.

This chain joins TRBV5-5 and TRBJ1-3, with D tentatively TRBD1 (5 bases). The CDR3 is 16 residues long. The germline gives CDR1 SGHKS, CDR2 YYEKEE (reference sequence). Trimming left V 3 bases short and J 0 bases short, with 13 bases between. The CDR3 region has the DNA TGTGCCAGCAGCTCCCCAGGGCCTGGCTCTGGAAACACCATATATTTT. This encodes CASSSPGPGSGNTIYF.